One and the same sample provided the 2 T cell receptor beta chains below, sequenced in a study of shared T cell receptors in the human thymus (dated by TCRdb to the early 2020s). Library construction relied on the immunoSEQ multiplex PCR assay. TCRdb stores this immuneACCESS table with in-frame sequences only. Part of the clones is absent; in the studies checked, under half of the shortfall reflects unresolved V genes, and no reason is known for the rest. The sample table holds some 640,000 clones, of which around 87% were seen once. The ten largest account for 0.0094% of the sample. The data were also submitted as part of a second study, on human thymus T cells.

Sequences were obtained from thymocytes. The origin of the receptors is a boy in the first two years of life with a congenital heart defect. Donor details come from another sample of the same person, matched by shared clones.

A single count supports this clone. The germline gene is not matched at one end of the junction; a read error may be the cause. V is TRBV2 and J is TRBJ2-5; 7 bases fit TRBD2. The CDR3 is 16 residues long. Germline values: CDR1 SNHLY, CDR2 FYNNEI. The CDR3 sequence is CASTEGASGSQETQYF. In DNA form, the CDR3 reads TGTGCCAGCACTGAAGGGGCTAGCGGCTCCCAAGAGACCCAGTACTTC.

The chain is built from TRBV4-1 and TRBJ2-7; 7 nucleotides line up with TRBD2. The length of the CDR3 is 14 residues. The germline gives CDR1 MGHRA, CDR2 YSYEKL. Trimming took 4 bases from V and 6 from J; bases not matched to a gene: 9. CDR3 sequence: CASSPSTSRGEQYF. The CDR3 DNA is TGCGCCAGCAGCCCATCGACTAGCAGAGGCGAGCAGTACTTC.